Shown below are 27 T cell receptor beta chains from a single sample sequenced in a study of T cells in Graves' hyperthyroidism and ophthalmopathy. RNA transcripts were the template for amplifying TCR beta CDR3 regions. Carried out on the TCR CDR3, a first-round RT-PCR used the HTBI primer set. MiXCR was run by TCRdb on the multiplex PCR reads, yielding one entry per CDR3 protein. Among about half a million distinct CDR3 sequences, around a quarter were seen once, and the ten largest hold approximately 10%. Sequencing was performed on blood. These receptors were obtained from a woman in her thirties with Graves' ophthalmopathy.

This clonotype occurred many times. Given a much more abundant clone one base away, this may be a read error. J is TRBJ2-5 and V is TRBV12-3 or TRBV12-4; possibly TRBD2 for D (6 bases). The CDR3 contains 13 residues. V was cut by 7 bases and J by 9 bases, with 18 bases left in between. CDR3 sequence (DNA): TGTGCCAGCAACAAACCGGGGGAGGAGGCCCAGTACTTC. Amino acids: CASNKPGEEAQYF.

Comments on this clonotype: This clone may be a read error of a much larger clone one base away. The chain recombines TRBV7-2 with TRBJ2-2; 7 bases agree with TRBD1. CDR1 is SGHTA, CDR2 FQGNSA, per germline. The CDR3 totals 15 residues. The CDR3 spells CASSPRQGGTGELCF. CDR3 DNA sequence: TGTGCCAGCAGCCCTCGACAGGGTGGGACCGGGGAGCTGTGTTTT.

This clonotype was seen ten or more times. The chain carries TRBV7-8 and TRBJ1-5; D not certain. CDR1 and CDR2 from the germline V gene are SGHVS and FQNEAQ. The CDR3 sequence is 17 residues long. Trimming pared 1 base from V and 0 bases from J, leaving 13 bases between. This chain's CDR3 is CASSLDLDYYSNQPQHF. DNA of the CDR3: TGTGCCAGCAGCTTAGACTTGGATTATTATAGCAATCAGCCCCAGCATTTT.

This clonotype was observed at least ten times. The chain has TRBV10-3 and TRBJ2-5; 9 bases fit TRBD1. Germline V gene lookup returns CDR1 ENHRY and CDR2 SYGVKD. The CDR3 is 15 residues long. After removal of 3 bases from V and 5 bases from J, the junction contained 7 bases not matched to a gene. CDR3 region: CAISEKDRGDETQYF. The DNA for the CDR3 is TGTGCCATCAGTGAAAAAGACAGGGGGGATGAGACCCAGTACTTC.

In this sample, this clonotype turned up many times. The chain links TRBV6-2 or TRBV6-3 to TRBJ1-2; D is possibly TRBD1 (5 bases). This CDR3 spans 14 amino acids. Germline assignment: CDR1 MNHEY and CDR2 SVGEGT. V was shortened by 0 bases and J by 6 bases, with 11 bases between the two germline ends. The CDR3 DNA reads TGTGCCAGCAGTTACTCAAGACAGCCCAATGGCTACACCTTC. Protein product: CASSYSRQPNGYTF.

The chain carries TRBV2 and TRBJ2-7; perhaps TRBD1 as D (6 bases). V lost 6 bases and J 11 bases, leaving 14 bases between the germline ends. Germline-derived CDR1 and CDR2 are SNHLY and FYNNEI. This CDR3 comprises 11 residues. In DNA, the CDR3 is TGTGCCAGCAGCCCACAGGGTAGGGAGTACTTC. It translates to CASSPQGREYF. The full variable domain, with the rest looked up from reference TRBV2 and TRBJ2-7, is EPEVTQTPSHQVTQMGQEVILRCVPISNHLYFYWYRQILGQKVEFLVSFYNNEISEKSEIFDDQFSVERPDGSNFTLKIRSTKLEDSAMYFCASSPQGREYFGPGTRLTVT.

This clonotype was detected many times. The chain links TRBV12-3 or TRBV12-4 to TRBJ2-7, with TRBD2 matching 8 bases. The V gene end was trimmed by 4 bases and the J gene end by 3 bases; junction bases not matched to a gene: 5. This CDR3 is 14 amino acids long. The CDR3 DNA sequence: TGTGCCAGCAGTTCCGGGACTAGTTTCTACGAGCAGTACTTC. It encodes CASSSGTSFYEQYF.

This clonotype was counted many times. This chain connects TRBV28 to TRBJ1-1; unclear D gene. Germline V gives CDR1 MDHEN, CDR2 SYDVKM. The CDR3 is 13 amino acids. V lost 3 bases and J 5 bases, leaving 10 bases between the germline ends. The CDR3 region has the DNA TGTGCCAGCAGTTTTGGATCTGGGACTGAAGCTTTCTTT. Translated, it gives CASSFGSGTEAFF.

V usage is TRBV12-3 or TRBV12-4 and J usage is TRBJ2-5; TRBD2 matches 9 bases. This CDR3 comprises 16 residues. V dropped 4 bases and J dropped 5; count of bases not matched to a gene: 11. The CDR3 coding sequence is TGTGCCAGCAGTTCCGTCGCCGGGGCGGGAGGGGAGACCCAGTACTTC. Translation: CASSSVAGAGGETQYF.

The chain is built from TRBV29-1 and TRBJ2-5; D is unclear. The CDR3 contains 13 residues. V lost 0 bases to trimming and J lost 3 bases, with 8 bases between them. From germline, CDR1 is SQVTM and CDR2 ANQGSEA. The chain's CDR3 is CSVEERSEETQYF. In DNA, the CDR3 is TGCAGCGTTGAAGAACGCAGTGAAGAGACCCAGTACTTC.

This clonotype was detected only a few times. The chain links TRBV20-1 to TRBJ1-6; D remains unclear. The CDR3 contains 13 residues. Germline values: CDR1 DFQATT, CDR2 SNEGSKA (reference sequence). V was clipped by 6 bases and J by 8 bases, with 14 bases between them. The DNA of the CDR3 is TGCAGTGCCATACAAGGTTTTGATTCACCCCTCCACTTT. Residues: CSAIQGFDSPLHF.

This clonotype was found many times. V and J are TRBV5-1 and TRBJ2-7, with a weak D call TRBD1 (6 bases). The germline V gene encodes CDR1 SGHRS and CDR2 YFSETQ. The CDR3 runs 14 residues. V was cut by 1 base and J by 2 bases, with 10 bases left in between. The CDR3 sequence: CASSLRQDPYEQYF. The CDR3 coding sequence is TGCGCCAGCAGCTTGCGACAGGACCCCTACGAGCAGTACTTC.

Many counts were recorded for this clonotype. The chain joins TRBV3-1 to TRBJ1-2; 7 bases map to TRBD1. The CDR3 contains 15 residues. V dropped 0 bases and J dropped 3; count of bases not matched to a gene: 4. The germline CDR1 and CDR2 sequences are LGHDT and YNNKEL (reference sequence). The CDR3 nucleotides read TGTGCCAGCAGCCAAGATGACAGGGTAGACTATGGCTACACCTTC. It translates to CASSQDDRVDYGYTF.

V is TRBV7-9 and J is TRBJ2-5, with D perhaps matching TRBD1 (6 bases). Trimming cost V 5 bases and J 5 bases, with 21 bases left between them. Germline V gene sequence: CDR1 SEHNR, CDR2 FQNEAQ (reference sequence). The CDR3 consists of 16 residues. The CDR3 nucleotides are TGTGCCAGCAGCCCCACCGCAGGGGCTTTGGGGGAGACCCAGTACTTC. This encodes CASSPTAGALGETQYF.

This sequence joins TRBV12-3 or TRBV12-4 and TRBJ2-2; 8 bases are shared with TRBD1. The CDR3 is 14 residues long. J was trimmed by 0 bases and V by 9 bases; bases with no gene match: 3. CDR3: CASRTGTNTGELFF. The CDR3 DNA reads TGTGCCAGTAGGACAGGGACGAACACCGGGGAGCTGTTTTTT.

The genes are TRBV6-1 and TRBJ2-7, with D possibly matching TRBD2 (6 bases). The ends were cut back, 0 bases at V and 1 base at J, with 13 bases in the middle. This CDR3 is 16 amino acids long. The V gene's germline CDR1 is MNHNS and CDR2 SASEGT. The chain's CDR3 is CASSEADWGESYEQYF. The CDR3 nucleotides are TGTGCCAGCAGTGAAGCGGACTGGGGGGAATCCTACGAGCAGTACTTC.

The chain carries TRBV27 and TRBJ2-5, with 7 bases aligning to TRBD2. The CDR3 length is 15 residues. The V segment lost 4 bases and the J segment 2 bases; nucleotides outside the gene matches: 7. From germline, CDR1 is MNHEY and CDR2 SMNVEV (reference sequence). The CDR3 sequence: CASSSLGLTQETQYF. CDR3 in DNA: TGTGCCAGCAGTTCGCTGGGACTAACACAAGAGACCCAGTACTTC.

The chain employs TRBV7-2 and TRBJ1-1; D is undetermined. Per the germline V gene, CDR1 is SGHTA and CDR2 is FQGNSA. The CDR3 has 14 amino acids. Trimming shortened V by 5 bases and J by 6 bases, and 16 bases separated the two germline ends. This chain's CDR3 is CASSRSGAIPEAFF. The CDR3 DNA follows: TGTGCCAGCAGCCGCAGCGGAGCCATCCCTGAAGCTTTCTTT. Based on the CDR3 plus reference TRBV7-2 and TRBJ1-1, the full variable domain is GAGVSQSPSNKVTEKGKDVELRCDPISGHTALYWYRQSLGQGLEFLIYFQGNSAPDKSGLPSDRFSAERTGGSVSTLTIQRTQQEDSAVYLCASSRSGAIPEAFFGQGTRLTVV.

This clonotype was recorded at least ten times. The chain uses TRBV12-3 or TRBV12-4 and TRBJ1-2, with 10 nucleotides matching TRBD1. After removal of 4 bases from V and 5 bases from J, the junction contained 4 bases not matched to a gene. This CDR3 has 14 amino acids. In nucleotides, the CDR3 is TGTGCCAGCAGTTCGCCGGGACAGGGGTATGGCTACACCTTC. Protein: CASSSPGQGYGYTF.

This clonotype was detected ten times or more. This chain uses TRBV27 with TRBJ1-1; tentatively, D is TRBD1 (6 bases). CDR3 length equals 16 residues. From germline, CDR1 is MNHEY and CDR2 SMNVEV (reference sequence). Deletions cut 5 bases from V and 4 bases from J, with 20 bases between. The CDR3 is CASSPFGGAVSTEAFF. In nucleotides, the CDR3 is TGTGCCAGCAGTCCCTTTGGGGGCGCGGTTAGCACTGAAGCTTTCTTT.

This chain joins TRBV6-1 and TRBJ1-5; no reliable D call. This CDR3 spans 14 amino acids. Germline V lookup: CDR1 MNHNS, CDR2 SASEGT. The germline V and J ends were trimmed by 6 bases and 0 bases, with 9 bases remaining between them. The CDR3 sequence is CASRQFLSNQPQHF. CDR3 DNA: TGTGCCAGCAGACAGTTCCTTAGCAATCAGCCCCAGCATTTT.

This clonotype occurred a few times. V is TRBV2 and J is TRBJ2-2, with 8 bases aligning to TRBD2. The CDR3 runs 15 residues. The V gene end was trimmed by 6 bases and the J gene end by 6 bases; junction bases not matched to a gene: 9. Germline V gives CDR1 SNHLY, CDR2 FYNNEI. The CDR3 protein is CASSLSGGESGELFF. The CDR3 nucleotides read TGTGCCAGCAGCCTGAGCGGGGGCGAGTCCGGGGAGCTGTTTTTT.

This rearrangement joins TRBV19 to TRBJ2-7; 7 bases match TRBD1. Germline V lookup: CDR1 LNHDA, CDR2 SQIVND (reference sequence). V gave up 6 bases and J gave up 3 bases; unmatched junction bases: 11. The CDR3 is made up of 15 amino acids. Here the CDR3 DNA reads TGTGCCAGTAGCACCGCCGGGACAGCCTTCTACGAGCAGTACTTC. It translates to CASSTAGTAFYEQYF. Full variable domain (missing parts from reference TRBV19 and TRBJ2-7): DGGITQSPKYLFRKEGQNVTLSCEQNLNHDAMYWYRQDPGQGLRLIYYSQIVNDFQKGDIAEGYSVSREKKESFPLTVTSAQKNPTAFYLCASSTAGTAFYEQYFGPGTRLTVT.

The chain uses TRBV28 and TRBJ2-7; weak D call: TRBD2 (6 bases). Germline CDR1 MDHEN, CDR2 SYDVKM. CDR3 size: 13 residues. V lost 7 bases and J 5 bases, leaving 15 bases between the germline ends. The CDR3 loop is CASNGWGVNEQYF. In nucleotides, the CDR3 is TGTGCCAGCAACGGGTGGGGGGTCAACGAGCAGTACTTC.

There are many counts of this clonotype. The CDR3 reads CASSWGPGGGSLNTEAFF. In DNA form, the CDR3 reads TGTGCCAGCAGTTGGGGTCCAGGGGGCGGATCCTTGAACACTGAAGCTTTCTTT. This rearrangement joins TRBV6-2 or TRBV6-3 to TRBJ1-1, with 8 bases identical to TRBD1. Per the germline V gene, CDR1 is MNHEY and CDR2 is SVGEGT. This CDR3 contains 18 residues. V gave up 4 bases and J gave up 0 bases; unmatched junction bases: 13.

This chain uses TRBV6-5 with TRBJ2-2; 9 nucleotides agree with TRBD1. This CDR3 spans 16 amino acids. V was clipped by 4 bases and J by 2 bases; unmatched bases: 5. Germline assignment: CDR1 MNHEY and CDR2 SVGAGI. CDR3 residues: CASSSRTGANTGELFF. As DNA, the CDR3 is TGTGCCAGCAGTTCCAGGACAGGGGCAAACACCGGGGAGCTGTTTTTT.

This CDR3 reads CASSLTSAPGELFF. Here the CDR3 DNA reads TGTGCCAGCAGCTTGACTAGCGCCCCCGGGGAGCTGTTTTTT. The V call is TRBV7-2, the J call TRBJ2-2; TRBD2 agrees at 8 bases. Unmatched junction bases numbered 3, after V lost 3 bases and J lost 6 bases. The CDR3 covers 14 residues. CDR1 is SGHTA and CDR2 is FQGNSA in the germline V gene.